The clone carrying this TCR beta chain was counted a single time. Its target is unknown. This specimen belongs to a study of OX40 agonist ivuxolimab in advanced cancers. Study context: Patients were treated with ivuxolimab, an agonistic anti-OX40 (CD134) antibody. A mean age of roughly 60 years, range roughly 20 to 85, was recorded, and under 85% were male.

J lost 5 bases, V lost 7 bases, and 15 bases had no gene match. Germline assignment: CDR1 SNHLY and CDR2 FYNNEI. The CDR3 contains 16 residues. Study-wide results and limits: Circulating CD4+ and CD8+ T cells showed clonal expansion by week 6 at 0.1 to 3.0 mg/kg. Some of the nonresponding patients also showed low levels of normalized T-cell clonal expansion.

The repertoire was sequenced with immunoSEQ multiplex PCR; TCRdb's copy has only in-frame clones and lacks some. The sample holds about 46,000 clones, 90% to 95% seen once. The TCR originated in an adult with an advanced solid tumor such as melanoma, head and neck, liver or kidney cancer. The chain couples TRBV2 to TRBJ2-7; 9 positions match TRBD1. The specimen comprised CD4+ or CD8+ T cells sorted from blood, sampled in a trial of the OX40 agonist ivuxolimab. CDR3 protein: CASNKLPGQGRDEQYF. The CDR3 region has the DNA TGTGCCAGCAATAAATTACCGGGACAGGGTAGAGACGAGCAGTACTTC.